This T cell receptor delta chain was sequenced in a study of Vδ1+ human thymocytes. Extracted RNA was reverse transcribed into cDNA. Pooled V-gene forward primers with one constant-region reverse primer generated the CDR3 amplicons by multiplex PCR. TCRdb re-identified clones in the multiplex PCR reads via CATT. The top ten hold approximately 0.4% of the sample, which has 50,000 to 75,000 delta-chain clones, about 16% seen once. V was clipped by 7 bases and J by 3 bases; unmatched bases: 24. The CDR3 contains 18 residues. Germline V CDR1 and CDR2: NSMFDY, ISSIKDK. As for this clone: What it binds is unknown.

Whole-study findings and limits: Despite high sort purity, roughly 20% of thymic T cell receptor delta sequences were Vdelta2. In the thymus, TRG and TRD repertoires looked highly polyclonal with Gaussian CDR3 lengths. TRD repertoires were essentially private, unlike widely shared TRG clonotypes.

Alphabeta T cells were depleted, then CD3+ Vdelta1+ Vdelta2- thymocytes were FACS-sorted. Vdelta1+ thymocyte sorts reached between about 96% and 99.6% purity. This rearrangement joins TRAV29/DV5 to TRDJ1; 7 bases map to TRDD2. This sequence originates from a girl under three years old who had congenital heart surgery. Material: Vdelta1+ gamma-delta thymocytes from the thymus. Subset meaning: FACS-sorted CD3+ TCRalphabeta- TCRVdelta1+ TCRVdelta2- thymocytes. The CDR3 region has the DNA TGTGCATGCAAGTTCCTACTGAGGATAATAGAGGACTCCGATAAACTCATCTTT. This encodes CACKFLLRIIEDSDKLIF.